A single sample gave rise to the 20 T cell receptor beta chains below, sequenced in a study of blood T cell repertoires in COVID-19. The protocol was immunoSEQ multiplex PCR, while the TCRdb copy is restricted to in-frame clones and leaves out a portion. The top ten clones hold around an eighth of a sample with approximately 100,000 clones, around 82% of them seen once. Sequencing was carried out using peripheral blood. These receptors all stem from a human donor in a cohort sampled during active COVID-19.

The gene calls are TRBV12-3 or TRBV12-4 and TRBJ1-1; tentatively, D is TRBD1 (6 bases). V dropped 10 bases and J dropped 0 bases, with 12 bases sitting between them. The CDR3 length is 13 residues. The CDR3: CANSQGVNTEAFF. The CDR3 region has the DNA TGTGCCAATTCACAGGGAGTGAACACTGAAGCTTTCTTT.

The chain joins TRBV6-5 to TRBJ2-5; 8 bases line up with TRBD1. The CDR3 contains 14 residues. The germline V gene encodes CDR1 MNHEY and CDR2 SVGAGI. V lost 6 bases to trimming and J lost 4 bases; unmatched junction nucleotides: 7. CDR3 nucleotide sequence: TGTGCCAGCAGATTGACAGGGGATTCAGAGACCCAGTACTTC. It specifies CASRLTGDSETQYF.

The chain is built from TRBV30 and TRBJ1-1; D is unresolved. The germline V gene has CDR1 GTSNPN and CDR2 SVGIG (reference sequence). CDR3 length: 14 residues. The V end lost 0 bases, the J end lost 1 base, and 9 bases lay between the germline ends. This CDR3 is CAWSVSPKNTEAFF. DNA of the CDR3: TGTGCCTGGAGTGTAAGCCCCAAGAACACTGAAGCTTTCTTT.

V usage is TRBV6-4 and J usage is TRBJ1-1; D ambiguous. Trimming removed 0 bases at V and 7 bases at J, with 6 bases between. The CDR3 totals 12 residues. Germline CDR1 MRHNA, CDR2 SNTAGT. CDR3: CASSDSNGEAFF. CDR3 in DNA: TGTGCCAGCAGTGACTCTAACGGTGAAGCTTTCTTT.

The chain employs TRBV15 and TRBJ1-6, with TRBD1 identical over 8 bases. J lost 11 bases, V lost 5 bases, and 11 bases had no gene match. Germline lookup yields CDR1 LNHNV and CDR2 YYDKDF (reference sequence). The CDR3 spans 15 residues. The CDR3 DNA is TGTGCCACCAGCCCCCGGCGGGCAGGGGGCCCACCCCTCCACTTT. Its translation is CATSPRRAGGPPLHF.

This clone was observed a few times. This sequence joins TRBV4-2 and TRBJ1-2; 10 nucleotides agree with TRBD1. The CDR3 spans 18 residues. The V segment lost 4 bases and the J segment 2 bases; nucleotides outside the gene matches: 13. The germline V gene has CDR1 LGHNA and CDR2 YNFKEQ. The CDR3 bases are TGTGCCAGCAGCCGCTTATCCGGGACAGGGGAAAGAAACTATGGCTACACCTTC. This codes for CASSRLSGTGERNYGYTF.

The V and J genes are TRBV24-1 and TRBJ2-2, with 11 bases that match TRBD1. CDR1 and CDR2 (germline): KGHDR, SFDVKD. There are 17 residues in the CDR3. V shed 5 bases, J shed 5 bases, and the junction held 9 bases outside the gene matches. The CDR3 loop reads CATSATPGQGGTGELFF. The CDR3 region has the DNA TGTGCCACCAGTGCCACCCCGGGACAGGGGGGAACCGGGGAGCTGTTTTTT.

The chain links TRBV19 to TRBJ2-1; D is uncertain. In germline, CDR1 is LNHDA, CDR2 SQIVND (reference sequence). The CDR3 covers 14 residues. Trimming stripped 6 bases from V and 8 bases from J, with 17 bases between. The CDR3 spells CASSPSRKVDEQFF. In DNA, the CDR3 is TGTGCCAGTAGCCCATCTAGAAAAGTCGATGAGCAGTTCTTC. The entire variable domain, with the rest obtained from reference TRBV19 and TRBJ2-1, is as follows: DGGITQSPKYLFRKEGQNVTLSCEQNLNHDAMYWYRQDPGQGLRLIYYSQIVNDFQKGDIAEGYSVSREKKESFPLTVTSAQKNPTAFYLCASSPSRKVDEQFFGPGTRLTVL.

V gene TRBV28 combines with J gene TRBJ2-6, with 7 nucleotides matching TRBD1. The CDR3 extends over 19 amino acids. J gave up 7 bases and V 3 bases, and 18 bases lay outside the gene matches. Germline V gene lookup returns CDR1 MDHEN and CDR2 SYDVKM. CDR3 protein: CASSFFLGQRHLVANVLTF. The CDR3 DNA follows: TGTGCCAGCAGTTTCTTCCTGGGACAGAGGCACTTAGTCGCCAACGTCCTGACTTTC.

The chain carries TRBV11-2 and TRBJ1-5; perhaps TRBD1 as D (6 bases). Germline CDR1 SGHAT, CDR2 FQNNGV. The CDR3 has 13 amino acids. Trimming left V 1 base short and J 6 bases short, with 7 bases between. The CDR3 DNA reads TGTGCCAGCAGCTTAGCAGGGGCTCAGCCCCAGCATTTT. Translated, it gives CASSLAGAQPQHF.

V is TRBV10-3 and J is TRBJ2-7; 10 bases are a match to TRBD1. With V trimmed by 1 base and J by 2 bases, 8 bases remained unmatched. This CDR3 is built from 17 residues. The germline V gene has CDR1 ENHRY and CDR2 SYGVKD. CDR3: CAISEYRGGQGAYEQYF. The DNA for the CDR3 is TGTGCCATCAGTGAGTATCGTGGCGGACAGGGGGCCTACGAGCAGTACTTC.

This clone was seen just once. This sample also contains other DNA sequences that code for the same CDR3. V gene TRBV7-2 combines with J gene TRBJ1-2; D is perhaps TRBD1 (6 bases). The CDR3 contains 13 residues. V was shortened by 4 bases and J by 3 bases, with 9 bases between the two germline ends. Germline values: CDR1 SGHTA, CDR2 FQGNSA. The CDR3 reads CASSSQGDYGYTF. The DNA of the CDR3 is TGTGCCAGCAGCTCACAGGGCGACTATGGCTACACCTTC.

This rearrangement joins TRBV28 to TRBJ2-5; 10 bases map to TRBD2. V lost 5 bases and J lost 3; bases outside the gene matches: 9. CDR3 length: 16 residues. Germline-derived CDR1 and CDR2 are MDHEN and SYDVKM. Here the CDR3 reads CASSPGLAYEKETQYF. CDR3 nucleotide sequence: TGTGCCAGCAGTCCGGGACTAGCGTATGAGAAAGAGACCCAGTACTTC.

V usage is TRBV29-1 and J usage is TRBJ1-2, with 7 bases that match TRBD1. This CDR3 has 13 amino acids. Per germline, CDR1 SQVTM and CDR2 ANQGSEA. V was pared by 4 bases and J by 5 bases, with 7 bases of the junction left unmatched. As DNA, the CDR3 is TGCAGCGTTGTCCGGGACAGTTATTATGGCTACACCTTC. Residues: CSVVRDSYYGYTF.

The chain carries TRBV14 and TRBJ2-3, with TRBD2 matching 12 bases. From germline, CDR1 is SGHDN and CDR2 FVKESK. The junction had 4 bases not matched to a gene; V was cut back by 0 bases and J by 6 bases. CDR3 length: 16 residues. CDR3 protein: CASSQETSGGMDTQYF. The CDR3 region has the DNA TGTGCCAGCAGCCAAGAGACTAGCGGGGGCATGGATACGCAGTATTTT.

The chain has TRBV6-2 or TRBV6-3 and TRBJ1-1; a possible D gene is TRBD1 (6 bases). With 5 bases removed from V and 5 bases from J, the gap between germline ends came to 9 bases. Germline assignment: CDR1 MNHEY and CDR2 SVGEGT. CDR3 length equals 12 residues. The CDR3 sequence: CASSHRETEAFF. CDR3 nucleotides: TGTGCCAGCAGTCACAGGGAAACTGAAGCTTTCTTT.

The V call is TRBV6-6, the J call TRBJ2-3; 9 positions agree with TRBD2. Germline assignment: CDR1 MNHNY and CDR2 SVGAGI (reference sequence). The V and J ends lost 5 bases and 1 base, in that order; junction bases with no gene match: 7. CDR3 length equals 16 residues. CDR3 loop: CASSTGTSTGTDTQYF. The CDR3 bases are TGTGCCAGCAGTACGGGGACTAGCACAGGCACAGATACGCAGTATTTT.

This chain connects TRBV5-1 to TRBJ2-5; the D is unclear. V lost 0 bases to trimming and J lost 5 bases, with 8 bases between them. Germline V gene lookup returns CDR1 SGHRS and CDR2 YFSETQ. This CDR3 spans 13 amino acids. This chain's CDR3 is CASSLEVRETQYF. In DNA form, the CDR3 reads TGCGCCAGCAGCTTGGAGGTGAGGGAGACCCAGTACTTC. Full variable domain (missing parts from reference TRBV5-1 and TRBJ2-5): KAGVTQTPRYLIKTRGQQVTLSCSPISGHRSVSWYQQTPGQGLQFLFEYFSETQRNKGNFPGRFSGRQFSNSRSEMNVSTLELGDSALYLCASSLEVRETQYFGPGTRLLVL.

The chain recombines TRBV9 with TRBJ1-1; the D gene is possibly TRBD1 (6 bases). Trimming removed 3 bases at V and 10 bases at J, with 19 bases between. The CDR3 length is 14 residues. Germline CDR1 is SGDLS and CDR2 is YYNGEE. The CDR3 nucleotides are TGTGCCAGCAGCGCCTCCCCATGGGCAGGGGTAGCTTTCTTT. It yields the protein CASSASPWAGVAFF.

The chain combines TRBV5-4 with TRBJ1-2; D remains ambiguous. The V end was cut by 3 bases, the J end by 4 bases, with 19 bases between. The CDR3 is 16 residues long. The germline V gene has CDR1 SGHNT and CDR2 YYREEE (reference sequence). Written as DNA, the CDR3 is TGTGCCAGCAGCTCGGTTCCCTCTGGAGTCGGCTATGGCTACACCTTC. This sequence encodes CASSSVPSGVGYGYTF.